The T cell receptor beta chain described here comes from a study of OX40 agonist ivuxolimab in advanced cancers. With respect to the entire study: Ivuxolimab, which targeted the costimulatory receptor OX40 (CD134), was an agonistic, fully human IgG2 monoclonal antibody. Partial responses occurred in three dose-escalation patients, of whom one had hepatocellular carcinoma and two had cutaneous melanoma. A male proportion of 82.7% and a mean age of approximately 55 years, ranging from 23 to 79, were recorded for the dose-escalation cohort. Peripheral TCRbeta sequencing aimed to test whether ivuxolimab altered TCR sequence diversity and caused clonal T-cell expansion. Prior anti-PD-1, anti-PD-L1 or anti-CTLA-4 therapy was permitted, and about two fifths of dose-escalation patients had received checkpoint inhibitors. Intravenous ivuxolimab was administered to patients every 2 weeks at six dose levels: 0.01, 0.1, 0.3, 1.5, 3 and 10 mg/kg. Of the approximately 54 dose-escalation patients, hepatocellular carcinoma was present in approximately 20, melanoma in about 15, renal cell carcinoma in 9 and head and neck cancer in 9. The paper covers the monotherapy dose-escalation part of the phase I ivuxolimab trial, which included N ≈ 50 patients.

Regarding this clone: The target of this receptor is not known. Base qualities are not provided; no much larger clone lies one nucleotide away.

Overall study outcomes, separate from this receptor: After ivuxolimab, CD8+ T cells had more expanded clones than CD4+ T cells on average. The antigen specificity of the peripheral T cells that underwent clonal expansion was not determined. At doses of 0.1 to 3.0 mg/kg, clonal expansion of both CD4+ and CD8+ blood T cells was observed from baseline to week 6. Low levels of normalized T-cell clonal expansion were also shown by some nonresponding patients. In partial responders in the 0.1-3.0 mg/kg groups, normalized peripheral clonal expansion was found to be among the lowest, especially among CD8+ T cells.

The germline ends are 15 bases apart after V is trimmed by 3 bases and J by 4 bases. Taken from cysteine to phenylalanine, the CDR3 has 15 residues. This entry keeps only the CDR3 DNA: 45 bases, framed from base 1. The germline V gene supplies CDR1 MDHEN and CDR2 SYDVKM. The trial excluded patients who had a history of autoimmune disease or were on systemic immunosuppression. In every dose cohort, peripheral blood was drawn for TCR sequencing at baseline, cycle 4 day 1, and cycle 7 day 1. The samples were taken from a phase I, first-in-human, multicenter, open-label dose-escalation trial of ivuxolimab. Adults with locally advanced or metastatic head and neck squamous cell, hepatocellular, melanoma or renal cell carcinoma were enrolled in the trial. Before TCR sequencing, CD4+ T cells and CD8+ T cells from peripheral blood were sorted into separate populations. For sequencing of the TCRbeta CDR3 region, genomic DNA was extracted from the sorted cells. The immunoSEQ Assay was used to sequence the TCRbeta CDR3 regions. TCRdb stores this immuneACCESS table with in-frame sequences only. Part of the clones is absent; in the studies checked, under half of the shortfall reflects unresolved V genes, and no reason is known for the rest. The sample contains 40,000 to 60,000 clones, 80% to 90% of them found a single time. Of the sample, roughly 11% falls within the top ten clones.

The sample here was CD4+ or CD8+ T cells sorted from blood, taken in a trial of the OX40 agonist ivuxolimab. This receptor chain uses TRBV28 and TRBJ1-1, with TRBD1 perhaps the D gene, on 5 matching bases. This TCR was sampled from an adult with an advanced solid tumor such as melanoma, head and neck, liver or kidney cancer. The sequence in DNA is TGTGCCAGCAGTTTTTTAGGGGCCGGGAGCACTGAAGCTTTCTTT. The encoded protein is CASSFLGAGSTEAFF.